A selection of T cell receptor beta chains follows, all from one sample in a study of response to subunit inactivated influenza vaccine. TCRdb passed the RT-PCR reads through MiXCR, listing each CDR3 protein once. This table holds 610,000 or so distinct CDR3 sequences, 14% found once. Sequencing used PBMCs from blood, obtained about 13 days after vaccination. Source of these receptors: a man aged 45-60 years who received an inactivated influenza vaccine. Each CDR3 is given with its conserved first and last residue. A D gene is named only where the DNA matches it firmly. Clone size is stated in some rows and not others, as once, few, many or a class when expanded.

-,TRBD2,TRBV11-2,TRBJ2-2,TGTGCCAGCAGCGTGAGCGGGGGGAAGAACACCGGGGAGCTGTTTTTT,CASSVSGGKNTGELFF
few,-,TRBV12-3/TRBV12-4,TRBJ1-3,TGTGCCAGCAGTTTACGACAGGCGAGCTCTGGAAACACCATATATTTT,CASSLRQASSGNTIYF
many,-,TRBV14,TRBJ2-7,TGTGCCAGCAGCCAGGGCCTGGGGTACGAGCAGTACTTC,CASSQGLGYEQYF
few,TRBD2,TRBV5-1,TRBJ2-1,TGCGCCAGCAGCGAGGGACTAGCGGGAGGGGTAAGCTCCTACAATGAGCAGTTCTTC,CASSEGLAGGVSSYNEQFF
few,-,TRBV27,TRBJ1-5,TGTGCCAGCAGTTTAAAGGGGCCGTTTCAGCCCCAGCATTTT,CASSLKGPFQPQHF
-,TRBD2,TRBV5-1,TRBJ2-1,TGCGCCAGCAGCTCGGGTAGCGGGGGGGCCGCAAATGAGCAGTTCTTC,CASSSGSGGAANEQFF
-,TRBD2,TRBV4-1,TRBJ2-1,TGCACCAGCAGCCCATTGGGACTAGCGGGGGCAAGGGGCTCCTACAATGAGCAGTTCTTC,CTSSPLGLAGARGSYNEQFF
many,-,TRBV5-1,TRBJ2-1,TGCGCCAGCAGCTTGTATTCGGATGAGCAGTTCTTC,CASSLYSDEQFF
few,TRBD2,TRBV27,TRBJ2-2,TGTGCCAGCAGTCTTATAGCGGGGCCGGGCACCGGGGAGCTGTTTTTT,CASSLIAGPGTGELFF
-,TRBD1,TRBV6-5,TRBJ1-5,TGTGCCAGCAGTAACACAGGGGGCTATCAGCCCCAGCATTTT,CASSNTGGYQPQHF
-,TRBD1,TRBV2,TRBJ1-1,TGTGCCAGCAGTATGACAGGGAAAGCTTTCTTT,CASSMTGKAFF
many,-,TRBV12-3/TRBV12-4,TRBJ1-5,TGTGCCAGCAGTTTAGCCGGGGCTAGCAATCAGCCCCAGCATTTT,CASSLAGASNQPQHF
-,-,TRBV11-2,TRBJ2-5,TGTGCCAGCAGCTTATTGACGATCCAAGAGACCCAGTACTTC,CASSLLTIQETQYF
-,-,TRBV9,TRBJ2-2,TGTGCCAGCAGCGTAGTTCTCGAACCCACCGGGGAGCTGTTTTTT,CASSVVLEPTGELFF
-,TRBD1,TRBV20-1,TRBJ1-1,TGCAGTGCCCGAAGACAGGGTCTGTACACTGAAGCTTTCTTT,CSARRQGLYTEAFF
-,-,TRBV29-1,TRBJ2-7,TGCAGCGTTGATCAGGGGCACTCGGGGGAGCAGTACTTC,CSVDQGHSGEQYF
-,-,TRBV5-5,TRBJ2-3,TGTGCCAGCAGCTTCAGGGCGGGATCCACAGATACGCAGTATTTT,CASSFRAGSTDTQYF
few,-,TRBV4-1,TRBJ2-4,TGCGCCAGCAGCCAAGGTTACAGCCGGCTAGCCAAAAACATTCAGTACTTC,CASSQGYSRLAKNIQYF
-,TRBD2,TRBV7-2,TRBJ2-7,TGTGCCAGCAGCTTTGGTAGTAGCGGGGGATCTTACGAGCAGTACTTC,CASSFGSSGGSYEQYF
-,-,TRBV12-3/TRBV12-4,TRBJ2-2,TGTGCCAGCAGAGGGCTGGTGAACACCGGGGAGCTGTTTTTT,CASRGLVNTGELFF
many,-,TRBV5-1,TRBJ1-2,TGCGCCAGCAGCTACCAACAAGAAGGCTACACCTTC,CASSYQQEGYTF
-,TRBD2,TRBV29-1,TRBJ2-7,TGCAGCGTTGGGACACCCCGGGGGGACGAGCAGTACTTC,CSVGTPRGDEQYF
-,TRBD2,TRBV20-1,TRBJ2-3,TGCAGTGCCATACCCGGGACTAGACTCACAGATACGCAGTATTTT,CSAIPGTRLTDTQYF
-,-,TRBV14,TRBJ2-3,TGTGCCAGCAGCGACCACGGTAACACAGATACGCAGTATTTT,CASSDHGNTDTQYF
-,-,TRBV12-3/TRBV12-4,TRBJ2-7,TGTGCCAGCAGTTTAAGGTCGGGTAGTGAGCAGTACTTC,CASSLRSGSEQYF
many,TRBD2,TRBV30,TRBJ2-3,TGTGCCTGGAGTCTACCACTAGCGGGAGGCTATACGCAGTATTTT,CAWSLPLAGGYTQYF
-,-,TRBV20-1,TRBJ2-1,TGCAGTGCTATTTCACAAAACTCCTACAATGAGCAGTTCTTC,CSAISQNSYNEQFF
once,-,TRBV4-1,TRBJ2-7,TGCGCCAGCAGCCAAACTAACCCCTACGAGCAGTACTTC,CASSQTNPYEQYF
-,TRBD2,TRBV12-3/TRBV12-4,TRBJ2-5,TGTGCCAGCACCCGTGGAGCGGGGAACCAAGAGACCCAGTACTTC,CASTRGAGNQETQYF
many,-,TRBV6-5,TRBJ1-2,TGTGCCAGCAGTTACTCGACAGTCTATGGCTACACCTTC,CASSYSTVYGYTF
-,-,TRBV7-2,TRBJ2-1,TGTGCCAGCAGCCCCCCAGGTGGAGGCCGGCGTGAGCAGTTCTTC,CASSPPGGGRREQFF
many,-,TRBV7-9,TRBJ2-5,TGTGCCAGCAGCTTAGCCCCAGAGACCCAGTACTTC,CASSLAPETQYF
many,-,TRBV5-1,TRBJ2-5,TGTGCCAGCAGCTTAGGGGGTAGCCAAGAGACCCAGTACTTC,CASSLGGSQETQYF
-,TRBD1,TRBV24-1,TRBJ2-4,TGTGCCACCAGTGATTCGCAGGACAGGGGGCAAACCAAAAACATTCAGTACTTC,CATSDSQDRGQTKNIQYF
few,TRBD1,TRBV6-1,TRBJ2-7,TGTGCCAGCACCTTACAGGGGTTTTTGAGCGAGCAGTACTTC,CASTLQGFLSEQYF
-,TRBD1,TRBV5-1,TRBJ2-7,TGCGCCAGCAGCTTGGCCGATTGGACAGGAACCCCCTACGAGCAGTACTTC,CASSLADWTGTPYEQYF
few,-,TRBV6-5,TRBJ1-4,TGTGCCAGCAGTTACGGGCAGAGGTCGGCGAAAGGGGAAAAACTGTTTTTT,CASSYGQRSAKGEKLFF
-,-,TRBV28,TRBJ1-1,TGTGCCAGCAGTTATCGAGGGGGTGTAGGTGAAGCTTTCTTT,CASSYRGGVGEAFF
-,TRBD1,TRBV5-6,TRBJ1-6,TGTGCCAGCAGCGGGGACAGGGGAAGTAGTAATTCACCCCTCCACTTT,CASSGDRGSSNSPLHF
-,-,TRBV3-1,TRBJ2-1,TGTGCCAGCAGCCAAGATTGGGCAAACAATGAGCAGTTCTTC,CASSQDWANNEQFF
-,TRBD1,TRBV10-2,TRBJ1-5,TGCGCCAGCAGTGGGACAGGGCGGGTTCAGCCCCAGCATTTT,CASSGTGRVQPQHF
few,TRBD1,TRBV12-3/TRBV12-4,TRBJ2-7,TGTGCCAGCAGTCCAGGACAGGGAGTAATTGGGGAGCAGTACTTC,CASSPGQGVIGEQYF
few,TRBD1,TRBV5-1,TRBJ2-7,TGCGCCAGCAGGCAAATGACAGGGGGCGGGAACGAGCAGTACTTC,CASRQMTGGGNEQYF
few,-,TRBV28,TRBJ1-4,TGTGCCAGCAGCACGGACGGAATTAATGAAAAACTGTTTTTT,CASSTDGINEKLFF
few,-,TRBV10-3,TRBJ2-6,TGTGCCACTAAACAGGCCTCTGGGGCCAACGTCCTGACTTTC,CATKQASGANVLTF